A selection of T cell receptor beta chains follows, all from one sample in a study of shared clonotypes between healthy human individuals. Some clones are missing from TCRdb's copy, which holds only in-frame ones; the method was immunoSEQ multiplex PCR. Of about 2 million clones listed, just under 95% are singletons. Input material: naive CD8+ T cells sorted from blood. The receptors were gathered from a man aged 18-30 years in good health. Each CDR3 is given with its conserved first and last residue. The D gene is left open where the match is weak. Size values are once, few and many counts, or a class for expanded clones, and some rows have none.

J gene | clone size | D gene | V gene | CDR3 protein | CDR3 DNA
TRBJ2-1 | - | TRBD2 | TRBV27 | CASSLSSGGVYNEQFF | TGTGCCAGCAGTCTCTCTAGCGGGGGGGTTTACAATGAGCAGTTCTTC
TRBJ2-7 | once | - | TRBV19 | CASSTGRGIGYEQYF | TGTGCCAGTAGTACGGGCCGGGGGATTGGGTACGAGCAGTACTTC
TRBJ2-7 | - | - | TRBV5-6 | CASSFLRDKPYEQYF | TGTGCCAGCAGCTTCTTAAGGGACAAGCCCTACGAGCAGTACTTC
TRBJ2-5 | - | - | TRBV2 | CASSPGPQFQETQYF | TGTGCCAGCAGTCCGGGACCTCAATTCCAAGAGACCCAGTACTTC
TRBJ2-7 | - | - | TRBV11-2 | CASSLSPEAYEQYF | TGTGCCAGCAGCTTATCCCCCGAAGCCTACGAGCAGTACTTC
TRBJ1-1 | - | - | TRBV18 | CASSSGEFGNTEAFF | TGTGCCAGCTCATCAGGGGAGTTTGGGAACACTGAAGCTTTCTTT
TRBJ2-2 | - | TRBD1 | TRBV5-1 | CASQTGTGGSGEPFF | TGCGCCAGCCAGACCGGGACAGGGGGCTCCGGGGAGCCGTTTTTT
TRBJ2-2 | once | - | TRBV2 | CASSGIQGNTGELFF | TGTGCCAGCAGTGGAATCCAGGGGAACACCGGGGAGCTGTTTTTT
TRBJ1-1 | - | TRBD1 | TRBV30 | CAWSTGGGTEAFF | TGTGCCTGGTCCACAGGGGGAGGCACTGAAGCTTTCTTT
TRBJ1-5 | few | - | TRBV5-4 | CASSHDSNQPQHF | TGTGCCAGCAGCCATGACAGCAATCAGCCCCAGCATTTT
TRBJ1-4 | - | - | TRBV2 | CASSVFLKTGTVAEKLFF | TGTGCCAGCAGTGTTTTTCTGAAGACTGGGACGGTCGCAGAAAAACTGTTTTTT
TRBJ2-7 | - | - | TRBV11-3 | CASSLVGDGTYEQYF | TGTGCCAGCAGCTTAGTCGGGGACGGAACCTACGAGCAGTACTTC
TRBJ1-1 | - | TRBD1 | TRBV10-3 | CAITGDSPGAFF | TGTGCCATCACCGGGGACAGCCCCGGAGCTTTCTTT
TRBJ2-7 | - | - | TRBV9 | CASSVATFGTYEQYF | TGTGCCAGCAGCGTAGCTACGTTTGGAACCTACGAGCAGTACTTC
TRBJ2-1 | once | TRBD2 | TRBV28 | CASSLIAGGRNEQFF | TGTGCCAGCAGTTTAATAGCGGGGGGGCGGAATGAGCAGTTCTTC
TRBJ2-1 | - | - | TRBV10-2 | CASMDYNEQFF | TGCGCCAGCATGGATTACAATGAGCAGTTCTTC
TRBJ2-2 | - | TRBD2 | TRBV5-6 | CASSLRTSGGQYTGELFF | TGTGCCAGCAGCTTGAGGACTAGCGGGGGGCAATACACCGGGGAGCTGTTTTTT
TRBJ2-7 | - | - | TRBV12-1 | CASSPPRTPAYEQYF | TGTGCCAGCAGCCCCCCCAGGACCCCTGCCTACGAGCAGTACTTC
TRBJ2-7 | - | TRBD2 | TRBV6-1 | CASSEGGGLFVYEQYF | TGTGCCAGCAGTGAAGGCGGGGGGCTCTTCGTCTACGAGCAGTACTTC
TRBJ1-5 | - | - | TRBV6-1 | CASSEGLYREYNQPQHF | TGTGCCAGCAGTGAAGGTCTCTACAGAGAATACAATCAGCCCCAGCATTTT
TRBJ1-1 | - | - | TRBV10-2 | CASSEGAGAFF | TGCGCCAGCAGTGAGGGGGCTGGAGCTTTCTTT
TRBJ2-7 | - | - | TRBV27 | CASSFEPSYEQYF | TGTGCCAGCAGTTTCGAGCCTTCCTACGAGCAGTACTTC
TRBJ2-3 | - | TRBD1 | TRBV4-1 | CASSQDRGTDTQYF | TGCGCCAGCAGCCAGGACAGGGGCACAGATACGCAGTATTTT
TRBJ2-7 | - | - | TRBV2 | CASQTDPPLLSYEQYF | TGTGCCAGCCAAACAGACCCCCCTTTGTTGTCCTACGAGCAGTACTTC
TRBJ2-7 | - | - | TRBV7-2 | CASSSEPGTSYEQYF | TGTGCCAGCAGTTCAGAGCCAGGGACCTCCTACGAGCAGTACTTC
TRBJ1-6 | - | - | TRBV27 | CASKITDLGYSYNSPLHF | TGTGCCAGCAAAATCACAGATCTGGGGTACTCCTATAATTCACCCCTCCACTTT
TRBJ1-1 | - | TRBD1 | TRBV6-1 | CASSEDMGTGYPNTEAFF | TGTGCCAGCAGTGAAGATATGGGGACAGGGTATCCTAACACTGAAGCTTTCTTT
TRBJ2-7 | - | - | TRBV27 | CASSYSGGYSYEQYF | TGTGCCAGCAGTTATAGCGGCGGTTACTCCTACGAGCAGTACTTC
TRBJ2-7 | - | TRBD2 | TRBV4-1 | CASSQTAGGGAYEQYF | TGCGCCAGCAGCCAAACAGCCGGGGGAGGGGCCTACGAGCAGTACTTC
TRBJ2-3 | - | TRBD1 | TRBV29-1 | CSVAAILQGAWADTQYF | TGCAGCGTCGCCGCTATTTTACAGGGGGCGTGGGCGGATACGCAGTATTTT
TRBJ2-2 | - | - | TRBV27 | CASTPGAVYGPLTGELFF | TGTGCCAGCACCCCTGGCGCCGTATACGGGCCGCTGACCGGGGAGCTGTTTTTT
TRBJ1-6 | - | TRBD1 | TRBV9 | CASSEGDSSSPLHF | TGTGCCAGCAGCGAGGGGGACAGCTCCTCGCCCCTCCACTTT
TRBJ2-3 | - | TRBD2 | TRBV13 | CASSLGTTSGRDTDTQYF | TGTGCCAGCAGCTTAGGCACGACTAGCGGGAGAGACACAGATACGCAGTATTTT
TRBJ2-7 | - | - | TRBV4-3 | CASSHTRASEQYF | TGCGCCAGCAGCCATACGAGGGCCTCCGAGCAGTACTTC
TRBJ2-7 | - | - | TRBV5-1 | CASSFDITGEQYF | TGCGCCAGCAGCTTTGATATTACGGGCGAGCAGTACTTC
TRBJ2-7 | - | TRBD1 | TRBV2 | CASSEAGTGFGNYEQYF | TGTGCCAGCAGTGAAGCTGGGACAGGTTTCGGGAATTACGAGCAGTACTTC
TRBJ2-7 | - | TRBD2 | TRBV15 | CATGLGTRYEQYF | TGTGCCACCGGTCTTGGGACTAGGTACGAGCAGTACTTC
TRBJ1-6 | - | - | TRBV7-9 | CASSPGNSPLHF | TGTGCCAGCAGCCCGGGTAATTCACCCCTCCACTTT
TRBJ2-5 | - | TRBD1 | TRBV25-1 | CASSAGGAETQYF | TGTGCCAGCAGCGCAGGGGGCGCGGAGACCCAGTACTTC
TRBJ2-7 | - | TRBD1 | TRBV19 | CASSILSGTGDEQYF | TGTGCCAGTAGTATCCTCTCCGGGACAGGGGACGAGCAGTACTTC
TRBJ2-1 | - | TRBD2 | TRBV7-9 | CASSPGTSGSIEQFF | TGTGCCAGCAGCCCCGGGACTAGCGGTTCTATTGAGCAGTTCTTC
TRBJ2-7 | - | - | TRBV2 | CASSENDLSYEQYF | TGTGCCAGCAGTGAAAATGACCTCTCCTACGAGCAGTACTTC
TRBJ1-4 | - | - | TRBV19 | CASSPYLNEGEKLFF | TGTGCCAGTAGTCCTTACCTAAACGAAGGTGAAAAACTGTTTTTT
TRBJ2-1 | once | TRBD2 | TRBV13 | CASSSQLAGRSYNEQFF | TGTGCCAGCAGCTCTCAACTAGCGGGGAGGTCCTACAATGAGCAGTTCTTC
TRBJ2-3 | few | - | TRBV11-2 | CASKRGPSTDTQYF | TGTGCCAGTAAAAGAGGGCCCTCCACAGATACGCAGTATTTT
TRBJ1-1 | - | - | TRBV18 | CASSPSNSPMNTEAFF | TGTGCCAGCTCACCATCTAACAGTCCCATGAACACTGAAGCTTTCTTT
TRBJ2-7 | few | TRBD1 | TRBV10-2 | CASSDRGRYEQYF | TGCGCCAGCAGCGACAGGGGGCGGTACGAGCAGTACTTC
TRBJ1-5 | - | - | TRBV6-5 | CASSYSGDRNQPQHF | TGTGCCAGCAGTTACTCGGGGGATCGCAATCAGCCCCAGCATTTT
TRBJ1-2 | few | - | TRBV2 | CASRGGDYGYTF | TGTGCCAGCAGGGGTGGGGACTATGGCTACACCTTC
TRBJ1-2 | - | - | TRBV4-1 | CASSQLTHINYGYTF | TGCGCCAGCAGCCAATTAACCCATATAAACTATGGCTACACCTTC
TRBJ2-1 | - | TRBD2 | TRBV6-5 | CASGLAGDYNEQFF | TGTGCCAGCGGCCTAGCGGGGGACTACAATGAGCAGTTCTTC
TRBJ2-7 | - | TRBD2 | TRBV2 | CASSVSRLAGGRYEQYF | TGTGCCAGCAGTGTCTCCAGACTAGCGGGGGGAAGGTACGAGCAGTACTTC
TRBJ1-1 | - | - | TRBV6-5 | CASRRIIVAEAFF | TGTGCCAGCAGGCGGATTATCGTGGCTGAAGCTTTCTTT
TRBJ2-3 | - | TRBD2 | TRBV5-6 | CASSLALAGGQDTQYF | TGTGCCAGCAGCTTGGCCTTAGCGGGGGGGCAAGATACGCAGTATTTT